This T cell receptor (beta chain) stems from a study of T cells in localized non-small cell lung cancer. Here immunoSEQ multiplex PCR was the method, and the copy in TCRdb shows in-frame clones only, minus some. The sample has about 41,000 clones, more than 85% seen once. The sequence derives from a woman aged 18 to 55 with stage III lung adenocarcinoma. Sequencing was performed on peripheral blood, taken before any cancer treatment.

The CDR3 DNA is TGTGCCAGCAGGGTGGGGAGCACTGAAGCTTTCTTT. This gives the protein CASRVGSTEAFF. The chain uses TRBV6-5 and TRBJ1-1; no reliable D call. The CDR3 runs to 12 residues. Germline loops: CDR1 MNHEY, CDR2 SVGAGI. Trimming took off 6 bases at V and 4 bases at J, with 9 bases between the two ends.